A selection of T cell receptor beta chains follows, all from one sample in a study of memory CD4+ T cells and cytomegalovirus serostatus. Clones were sequenced by immunoSEQ multiplex PCR, and TCRdb holds only the in-frame ones, with some missing. The table includes approximately 46,000 clones, about 80% detected once. Source material: memory CD4+ T cells from blood. These receptor sequences come from an adult in good health and CMV-seronegative. The CDR3 runs from the conserved cysteine through the conserved F or W. The D gene is left open where the match is weak. Size is omitted from some rows. Given values are once, few, many or a class for expanded clones.

j_call d_call clone_size v_call cdr3_aa cdr3_nt
TRBJ1-5 . . TRBV6-6 CASSQLRGVGNQPQHF TGTGCCAGCAGTCAATTGCGGGGAGTTGGGAATCAGCCCCAGCATTTT
TRBJ1-5 . . TRBV6-1 CASSDTWKSNQPQHF TGTGCCAGCAGTGATACCTGGAAAAGCAATCAGCCCCAGCATTTT
TRBJ2-7 . . TRBV5-6 CASSGKQGLEPAHEQYF TGTGCCAGCAGCGGCAAACAGGGTTTGGAGCCGGCCCACGAGCAGTACTTC
TRBJ2-1 . . TRBV5-4 CASKVADPYNEQFF TGTGCCAGCAAAGTAGCGGACCCCTACAATGAGCAGTTCTTC
TRBJ1-1 . . TRBV18 CASSPQGHLNTEAFF TGTGCCAGCTCACCACAGGGACACCTGAACACTGAAGCTTTCTTT
TRBJ2-3 . . TRBV9 CASSVVGILDTQYF TGTGCCAGCAGCGTAGTAGGGATCTTAGATACGCAGTATTTT
TRBJ1-5 . . TRBV18 CASSPPGTSNQPQHF TGTGCCAGCTCACCACCGGGTACGAGCAATCAGCCCCAGCATTTT
TRBJ1-1 TRBD1 . TRBV18 CASSRGQGGNTEAFF TGTGCCAGCTCCAGAGGACAGGGCGGAAACACTGAAGCTTTCTTT
TRBJ2-3 . . TRBV5-1 CASSLERRRSTDTQYF TGCGCCAGCAGCTTGGAGCGACGCCGCTCCACAGATACGCAGTATTTT
TRBJ2-7 . . TRBV5-5 CASSRSWGYEQYF TGTGCCAGCAGCCGTTCATGGGGCTACGAGCAGTACTTC
TRBJ2-5 . once TRBV29-1 CSVRDGPIETQYF TGCAGCGTTCGGGACGGTCCGATTGAGACCCAGTACTTC
TRBJ2-6 . . TRBV5-6 CASSLAVTSGANVLTF TGTGCCAGCAGCTTGGCCGTAACCTCTGGGGCCAACGTCCTGACTTTC
TRBJ1-1 TRBD1 . TRBV11-3 CASSLSGTGNTEAFF TGTGCCAGCAGCTTATCGGGGACAGGGAACACTGAAGCTTTCTTT
TRBJ1-1 TRBD1 . TRBV5-1 CASSLKQGAMDTEAFF TGCGCCAGCAGCTTGAAACAGGGGGCAATGGACACTGAAGCTTTCTTT
TRBJ2-3 TRBD1 . TRBV19 CASSIGIGQGVDTQYF TGTGCCAGTAGTATAGGGATCGGACAGGGGGTCGATACGCAGTATTTT
TRBJ1-5 . medium-sized TRBV6-1 CASGAGRGQPQHF TGTGCCAGCGGGGCAGGTCGAGGACAGCCCCAGCATTTT
TRBJ2-2 TRBD2 . TRBV5-1 CASSTGLAGGSTGELFF TGCGCCAGCAGCACGGGACTAGCGGGAGGCTCCACCGGGGAGCTGTTTTTT
TRBJ2-2 TRBD2 . TRBV4-3 CASSQTSGMNTGELFF TGCGCCAGCAGCCAGACTAGCGGGATGAACACCGGGGAGCTGTTTTTT
TRBJ2-1 . few TRBV7-3 CASSLALSSYNEQFF TGTGCCAGCAGCTTAGCGCTCAGCTCCTACAATGAGCAGTTCTTC
TRBJ2-1 TRBD2 . TRBV5-1 CASSSYLAGEVGEQFF TGCGCCAGCAGCTCCTATCTTGCGGGAGAGGTCGGTGAGCAGTTCTTC
TRBJ1-1 TRBD1 . TRBV7-9 CASSWDRAGGAEAFF TGTGCCAGCAGCTGGGACAGGGCGGGAGGCGCTGAAGCTTTCTTT
TRBJ2-3 . . TRBV10-1 CASSELVGTDTQYF TGCGCCAGCAGTGAGCTTGTGGGCACGGATACGCAGTATTTT
TRBJ1-1 . . TRBV7-9 CASSLESAEAFF TGTGCCAGCAGCTTAGAGTCGGCGGAAGCTTTCTTT
TRBJ2-7 TRBD1 . TRBV18 CASSLSGQGFHEQYF TGTGCCAGCTCACTGTCGGGACAGGGATTTCATGAGCAGTACTTC
TRBJ1-2 TRBD1 . TRBV6-5 CASTPTGGLYGYTF TGTGCCAGCACTCCGACAGGGGGACTCTATGGCTACACCTTC
TRBJ2-1 . . TRBV5-4 CASSLAGKPNNEQFF TGTGCCAGCAGCTTGGCAGGGAAACCAAACAATGAGCAGTTCTTC
TRBJ2-2 . . TRBV9 CASSPTGNTGELFF TGTGCCAGCAGCCCCACAGGGAACACCGGGGAGCTGTTTTTT
TRBJ2-1 TRBD2 . TRBV7-8 CASSLGALAGKYNEQFF TGTGCCAGCAGCTTAGGGGCCCTAGCGGGAAAATACAATGAGCAGTTCTTC
TRBJ2-1 . . TRBV4-1 CASSHPRAGSPYNEQFF TGCGCCAGCAGCCATCCCAGGGCGGGAAGCCCCTACAATGAGCAGTTCTTC
TRBJ2-7 TRBD2 . TRBV7-2 CASSPFSGSLGDEQYF TGTGCCAGCAGCCCTTTTAGCGGGAGTCTTGGCGACGAGCAGTACTTC
TRBJ2-2 . . TRBV5-1 CASSLGQRTGELFF TGCGCCAGCAGCTTGGGACAGCGCACCGGGGAGCTGTTTTTT
TRBJ2-1 TRBD1 . TRBV18 CASSWDSSSYNEQFF TGTGCCAGCTCATGGGACAGTAGCTCCTACAATGAGCAGTTCTTC
TRBJ2-3 TRBD2 . TRBV7-8 CASSLEGAPSGRASTDTQYF TGTGCCAGCAGCTTAGAAGGGGCGCCGAGCGGGAGGGCTAGCACAGATACGCAGTATTTT
TRBJ2-1 . . TRBV7-8 CATSVTLTDNEQFF TGTGCCACCTCTGTCACCCTGACGGACAATGAGCAGTTCTTC
TRBJ1-2 . . TRBV18 CASSPQTETGNYGYTF TGTGCCAGCTCACCCCAGACCGAGACGGGCAACTATGGCTACACCTTC
TRBJ1-5 . . TRBV6-5 CASSYDGNQPQHF TGTGCCAGCAGTTACGATGGGAATCAGCCCCAGCATTTT
TRBJ1-1 TRBD1 few TRBV19 CASRQQGTEAFF TGTGCCAGTAGACAACAGGGGACTGAAGCTTTCTTT
TRBJ2-1 TRBD2 . TRBV18 CASSPYGGRSSYNEQFF TGTGCCAGCTCACCATATGGCGGGAGAAGCTCCTACAATGAGCAGTTCTTC
TRBJ1-3 TRBD1 . TRBV5-3 CARSPYRGQTGPTGNTIYF TGTGCCAGAAGCCCTTATCGAGGGCAGACAGGGCCAACTGGAAACACCATATATTTT
TRBJ2-5 TRBD2 . TRBV5-1 CASRPGLAGGGGETQYF TGCGCCAGCAGACCCGGACTAGCGGGAGGCGGTGGAGAGACCCAGTACTTC
TRBJ2-2 . once TRBV7-6 CASSLRGDTGELFF TGTGCCAGCAGCCTTCGGGGTGACACCGGGGAGCTGTTTTTT
TRBJ2-1 . . TRBV7-2 CASSLGGLARYNEQFF TGTGCCAGCAGCTTAGGCGGCCTAGCGCGGTACAATGAGCAGTTCTTC
TRBJ1-2 . . TRBV7-2 CASSFAGSGYTF TGTGCCAGCAGCTTCGCTGGCAGTGGCTACACCTTC
TRBJ2-3 TRBD2 . TRBV14 CASSTSGTDTQYF TGTGCCAGCAGTACTAGCGGCACAGATACGCAGTATTTT
TRBJ1-4 . . TRBV6-1 CASSADRSTNEKLFF TGTGCCAGCAGTGCGGACAGATCAACTAATGAAAAACTGTTTTTT
TRBJ2-3 TRBD2 . TRBV27 CASSLGLAGGADTQYF TGTGCCAGCAGTTTAGGACTAGCGGGAGGAGCAGATACGCAGTATTTT
TRBJ2-5 TRBD2 . TRBV19 CASSIAPGGQVKETQYF TGTGCCAGTAGTATAGCCCCGGGGGGGCAGGTGAAGGAGACCCAGTACTTC
TRBJ2-3 TRBD2 . TRBV7-2 CASTSGGRADTQYF TGTGCCAGCACCTCGGGCGGGAGGGCAGATACGCAGTATTTT
TRBJ1-5 . . TRBV5-8 CASSLVGGPQHF TGTGCCAGCAGCTTGGTAGGGGGGCCCCAGCATTTT